The 10 T cell receptor beta chains below were found in one sample sequenced in a study of blood T cell repertoires in COVID-19 (dated by TCRdb to 2020 to 2021). Library generation was performed with the immunoSEQ multiplex PCR assay. TCRdb re-hosts the immuneACCESS table, in-frame sequences only. Its copies lack some clones; in the studies checked, an unresolved V gene accounts for under half of them, and the cause for the rest is not known. Within this sample are 400,000 to 450,000 clones, with 70% to 90% of them counted one time only. Jointly, the top ten make up roughly 13% of the sample. Sequenced: peripheral blood. These receptors were obtained from a woman aged 45-60 years with COVID-19, enrolled during active disease.

The chain combines TRBV7-8 with TRBJ1-5; 11 positions match TRBD1. Unmatched junction bases numbered 10, after V lost 5 bases and J lost 4 bases. Germline values: CDR1 SGHVS, CDR2 FQNEAQ. The CDR3 contains 17 residues. CDR3 sequence reads: CASSGPGTGGTNQPQHF. CDR3 coding DNA: TGTGCCAGCAGCGGACCCGGGACAGGGGGGACAAATCAGCCCCAGCATTTT.

The sample holds one count of this clone. The genes are TRBV11-2 and TRBJ1-1; tentatively, D is TRBD1 (5 bases). Germline V gene sequence: CDR1 SGHAT, CDR2 FQNNGV. The CDR3 extends over 17 amino acids. The V and J ends lost 6 bases and 0 bases respectively, with 20 bases between them. The CDR3 loop reads CASSPPGGDLMNTEAFF. The DNA of the CDR3 is TGTGCCAGCAGTCCACCCGGGGGGGATCTCATGAACACTGAAGCTTTCTTT.

This chain joins TRBV29-1 and TRBJ1-1; D not resolved. CDR1 is SQVTM, CDR2 ANQGSEA, per germline. The CDR3 runs to 11 residues. V lost 0 bases and J 4 bases, leaving 3 bases between the germline ends. This CDR3 is CSVEEATEAFF. DNA for the CDR3: TGCAGCGTTGAAGAGGCCACTGAAGCTTTCTTT.

The V and J genes are TRBV5-6 and TRBJ1-1; D not resolved. The CDR3 sequence is 14 residues long. Trimming left V 0 bases short and J 2 bases short, with 8 bases between. The germline V gene has CDR1 SGHDT and CDR2 YYEEEE. In DNA form, the CDR3 reads TGTGCCAGCAGCTTGGACAGCTACAACACTGAAGCTTTCTTT. Encoded protein: CASSLDSYNTEAFF.

This clone occurred a few times. The V call is TRBV19, the J call TRBJ1-1; D unresolved. V was shortened by 7 bases and J by 1 base, with 16 bases between the two germline ends. The CDR3 is 15 residues long. The germline V gene encodes CDR1 LNHDA and CDR2 SQIVND (reference sequence). The CDR3 DNA follows: TGTGCCAGTACCCCAGGTGGGCTGGGGAACACTGAAGCTTTCTTT. Its translation: CASTPGGLGNTEAFF. Together with reference TRBV19 and TRBJ1-1, the CDR3 gives the full variable domain: DGGITQSPKYLFRKEGQNVTLSCEQNLNHDAMYWYRQDPGQGLRLIYYSQIVNDFQKGDIAEGYSVSREKKESFPLTVTSAQKNPTAFYLCASTPGGLGNTEAFFGQGTRLTVV.

The chain recombines TRBV19 with TRBJ2-5; D is undetermined. V was pared by 3 bases and J by 2 bases, with 10 bases between. The CDR3 extends over 14 amino acids. Germline CDR1 LNHDA, CDR2 SQIVND (reference sequence). The CDR3 DNA reads TGTGCCAGTAGTATCCTCCCCCCTCAAGAGACCCAGTACTTC. It codes for CASSILPPQETQYF. The full variable domain, its missing parts supplied by reference TRBV19 and TRBJ2-5, is DGGITQSPKYLFRKEGQNVTLSCEQNLNHDAMYWYRQDPGQGLRLIYYSQIVNDFQKGDIAEGYSVSREKKESFPLTVTSAQKNPTAFYLCASSILPPQETQYFGPGTRLLVL.

J is TRBJ2-3 and V is TRBV10-1; no definite D call. Trimming removed 0 bases at V and 7 bases at J, with 8 bases between. Germline loops: CDR1 WNHNN, CDR2 SYGVQD (reference sequence). This CDR3 has 13 residues. CDR3 region: CASSESKQNTQYF. CDR3 bases: TGCGCCAGCAGTGAGTCGAAACAAAATACGCAGTATTTT.

This clone was found a few times. This chain connects TRBV6-5 to TRBJ1-5; D gene uncertain. V was trimmed by 0 bases and J by 7 bases, leaving 16 bases between them. Germline V gives CDR1 MNHEY, CDR2 SVGAGI. This CDR3 is built from 16 residues. The CDR3 bases are TGTGCCAGCAGTTACTCGTGGACGGGGAAAGAGCAGCCCCAGCATTTT. Translating gives CASSYSWTGKEQPQHF.

This clone was detected once. The chain links TRBV5-4 to TRBJ1-2, with TRBD1 identical over 7 bases. The CDR3 totals 16 residues. Germline V gene data show CDR1 as SGHNT and CDR2 as YYREEE (reference sequence). The junction had 14 bases not matched to a gene; V was cut back by 1 base and J by 8 bases. The CDR3 DNA follows: TGTGCCAGCAGCTTGTTCCGAATGCAGGGGGGTGAGGGCTACACCTTC. As protein: CASSLFRMQGGEGYTF.

This chain joins TRBV2 and TRBJ1-1; the D gene is possibly TRBD1 (5 bases). The CDR3 contains 14 residues. Germline loops: CDR1 SNHLY, CDR2 FYNNEI. The V and J ends lost 6 bases and 2 bases respectively, with 13 bases between them. The DNA for the CDR3 is TGTGCCAGCAGCCCGCGGGGGAGCAACACTGAAGCTTTCTTT. Translated, it gives CASSPRGSNTEAFF.